The rows below give T cell receptor beta chains drawn from one sample of a study of blood T cells in healthy people across ages. TCRdb analysed the 5' RACE reads with MiXCR anew, one entry per CDR3 protein. The table lists approximately 680,000 distinct CDR3 sequences, around 32% of them singletons. The sample was blood. The receptors come from a woman of 80 years or more in good health. Both conserved end residues are trimmed from each CDR3. Each record gives: J gene, V gene, CDR3 protein.

>TRBJ2-5|TRBV7-9
ASSPGRDGETQY
>TRBJ2-3|TRBV6-5
ASSRRHYTDTQY
>TRBJ2-5|TRBV5-1
ASSSGTKRLRETQY
>TRBJ1-5|TRBV2
ASSVSGSNQPQH
>TRBJ2-7|TRBV7-2
ASSPDAYEQY
>TRBJ2-1|TRBV12-3/TRBV12-4
ASSPGGTYNEQF
>TRBJ2-7|TRBV10-2
ASRSVGGSYEQY
>TRBJ1-2|TRBV20-1
SARTENYGYT
>TRBJ2-3|TRBV20-1
SARDPGRNTDTQY
>TRBJ1-6|TRBV5-4
ASKKQGSGDGSPLH
>TRBJ1-1|TRBV7-3
ASSPGGRNTEAF
>TRBJ1-6|TRBV20-1
SAHRQGRDSPLH
>.|TRBV20-1
SAREGHEQY
>TRBJ1-1|TRBV15
ATSRGTGGLGTEAF
>TRBJ1-5|TRBV19
ASSHSGNQPQH
>TRBJ2-7|TRBV10-3
AIRGTGSYEQY
>TRBJ1-1|TRBV6-6
ASSPGQGAMRAF
>TRBJ1-2|TRBV28
ASSLPVLGSMSNYGYT
>TRBJ2-1|TRBV27
ASSRPGGPGNEQF
>TRBJ1-4|TRBV20-1
SARDTNNLGEKLF
>TRBJ1-4|TRBV5-6
ASSSRTQTNEKLF
>TRBJ1-1|TRBV20-1
SARAGANTEAF
>TRBJ1-6|TRBV30
AWTKAGQNSPLH
>TRBJ1-4|TRBV7-9
ASSFRGQGEKLF
>TRBJ2-3|TRBV20-1
SASWAGGISDTQY
>.|TRBV7-3
ASSLTSGDEQY
>TRBJ2-1|TRBV7-9
ASSLALAGIPPSSYNEQF
>TRBJ2-7|TRBV7-2
ASSTPSGGIYEQY
>TRBJ2-1|TRBV20-1
SAGVRLELNNEQF
>TRBJ1-5|TRBV7-2
ASSLFDRENQPQH
>TRBJ1-2|TRBV24-1
ATSEAGGTGYT
>TRBJ2-3|TRBV30
AWRQRPDTQY
>TRBJ2-5|TRBV29-1
SVSATQETQY
>TRBJ2-7|TRBV12-3/TRBV12-4
ASSLTAIEQY
>TRBJ1-4|TRBV12-3/TRBV12-4
ASRGTGVANEKRF
>TRBJ2-7|TRBV6-5
ASSPGTGYNEQY
>TRBJ2-1|TRBV20-1
SAPLGQGYNEQF
>TRBJ2-1|TRBV28
ASSFLAGVYNEQF
>TRBJ1-2|TRBV5-6
ASSLERQDYT
>TRBJ2-7|TRBV10-2
ASRDTGLAYEQY
>TRBJ2-5|TRBV4-1
ASSDWTAKETQY
>TRBJ1-1|TRBV20-1
SARPGGGQGASGAF
>TRBJ2-1|TRBV4-2
ASSQSGSNQF
>TRBJ2-3|TRBV7-3
ASSSVPAGVSTDTQY